A single sample gave rise to the 8 T cell receptor beta chains below, sequenced in a study of shared clonotypes between healthy human individuals. The assay was immunoSEQ multiplex PCR, and TCRdb's table has in-frame clones only and misses some. This table holds about 1.5 million clones, about 98% found once. The sample taken for sequencing was naive CD4+ T cells sorted from blood. The subset denotes: CD45RA+ positively selected. Receptors originate from a man aged 25 to 40 in good health.

The chain links TRBV11-2 to TRBJ2-6, with a possible D match to TRBD1 (6 bases). The CDR3 runs 17 residues. Trimming removed 4 bases from V and 0 bases from J, with 13 bases in between. Germline values: CDR1 SGHAT, CDR2 FQNNGV. The CDR3, as DNA: TGTGCCAGCAGCTCCGGACAGAAGAGCTCTGGGGCCAACGTCCTGACTTTC. Its protein is CASSSGQKSSGANVLTF.

The chain combines TRBV6-1 with TRBJ2-7; 7 bases line up with TRBD1. This CDR3 is 15 amino acids long. From germline, CDR1 is MNHNS and CDR2 SASEGT. V was clipped by 6 bases and J by 4 bases; unmatched bases: 12. The CDR3 protein is CASSLKGLQGYEQYF. The CDR3, as DNA: TGTGCCAGCAGCCTAAAGGGGCTACAGGGGTACGAGCAGTACTTC.

V gene TRBV19 combines with J gene TRBJ2-1; D gene unclear. The V gene lost 3 bases and the J gene lost 0 bases, with 15 bases spanning the gap. CDR3 length: 17 amino acids. Germline loops: CDR1 LNHDA, CDR2 SQIVND (reference sequence). Here the CDR3 reads CASSIGVLKSSYNEQFF. CDR3 coding DNA: TGTGCCAGTAGTATTGGCGTATTGAAGAGCTCCTACAATGAGCAGTTCTTC.

CDR3 nucleotide sequence: TGTGCCAGCAGCTCATTAAGCGGGAGCCCCTACGAGCAGTACTTC. Its translation: CASSSLSGSPYEQYF. The chain joins TRBV11-2 to TRBJ2-7, with 8 bases matching TRBD2. Germline CDR1 SGHAT, CDR2 FQNNGV. After removal of 4 bases from V and 2 bases from J, the junction contained 7 bases not matched to a gene. CDR3 length: 15 residues.

The V and J genes are TRBV18 and TRBJ2-1; tentative D call: TRBD1 (7 bases). The CDR3 consists of 16 residues. V was pared by 3 bases and J by 3 bases, with 15 bases between. The germline CDR1 and CDR2 sequences are KGHSH and LQKENI. The CDR3 nucleotides read TGTGCCAGCTCACCGACTATTCAGGGGGGCTACAATGAGCAGTTCTTC. Protein sequence: CASSPTIQGGYNEQFF.

The chain combines TRBV4-1 with TRBJ2-7; TRBD1 matches at 9 bases. The CDR3 runs to 16 residues. The trim removed 1 base at V and 4 bases at J, leaving 8 bases unmatched. In germline, CDR1 is MGHRA, CDR2 YSYEKL. DNA for the CDR3: TGCGCCAGCAGCCAAGGGGGGGGACAGGGATCTTACGAGCAGTACTTC. This translates into CASSQGGGQGSYEQYF.

The CDR3 DNA reads as TGTGCCAGCACCGTGGGCCCCGTGTCTTTCTTC. Its protein product is CASTVGPVSFF. V is TRBV7-6 and J is TRBJ2-1; the D is unclear. Deletions cut 7 bases from V and 16 bases from J, with 17 bases between. The CDR3 has 11 amino acids. From germline, CDR1 is SGHVS and CDR2 FNYEAQ.

The rearrangement links TRBV19 to TRBJ2-7, with a tentative D call TRBD1 (5 bases). The CDR3 loop spans 15 amino acids. Germline assignment: CDR1 LNHDA and CDR2 SQIVND (reference sequence). V lost 8 bases, J lost 3 bases, and 20 bases lay in between. CDR3: CASGSLQGWSYEQYF. CDR3 nucleotides: TGTGCCAGTGGTTCACTCCAGGGATGGAGCTACGAGCAGTACTTC.